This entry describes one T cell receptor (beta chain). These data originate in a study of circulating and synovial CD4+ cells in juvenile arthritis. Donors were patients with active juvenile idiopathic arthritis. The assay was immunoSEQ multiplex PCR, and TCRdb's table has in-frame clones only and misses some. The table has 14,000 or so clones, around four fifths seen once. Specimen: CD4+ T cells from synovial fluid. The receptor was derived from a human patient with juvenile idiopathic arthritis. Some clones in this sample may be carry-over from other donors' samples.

For the CDR3, the DNA is TGCGCCAGCAGTTTGACCGGGACACCCAACTATGGCTACACCTTC. Amino acids: CASSLTGTPNYGYTF. V is TRBV5-1 and J is TRBJ1-2; possible D gene TRBD1, 6 bases. Deletions cut 5 bases from V and 2 bases from J, with 16 bases between. Germline V lookup: CDR1 SGHRS, CDR2 YFSETQ. The CDR3 totals 15 residues.